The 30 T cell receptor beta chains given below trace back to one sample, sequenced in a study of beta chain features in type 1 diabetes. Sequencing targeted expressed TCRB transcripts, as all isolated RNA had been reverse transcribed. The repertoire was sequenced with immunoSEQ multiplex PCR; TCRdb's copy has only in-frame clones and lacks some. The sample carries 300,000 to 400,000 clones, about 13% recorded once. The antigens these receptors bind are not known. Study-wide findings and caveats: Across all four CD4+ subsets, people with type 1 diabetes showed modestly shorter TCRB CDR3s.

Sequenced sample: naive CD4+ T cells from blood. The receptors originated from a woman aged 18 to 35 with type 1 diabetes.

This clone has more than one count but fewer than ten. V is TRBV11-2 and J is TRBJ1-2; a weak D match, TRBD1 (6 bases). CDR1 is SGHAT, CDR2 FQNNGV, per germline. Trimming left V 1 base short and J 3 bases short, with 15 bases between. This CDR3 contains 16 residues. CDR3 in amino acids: CASSLGEGVPDYGYTF. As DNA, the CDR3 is TGTGCCAGCAGCTTAGGGGAGGGGGTACCGGACTATGGCTACACCTTC. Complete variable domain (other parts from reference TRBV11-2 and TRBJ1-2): EAGVAQSPRYKIIEKRQSVAFWCNPISGHATLYWYQQILGQGPKLLIQFQNNGVVDDSQLPKDRFSAERLKGVDSTLKIQPAKLEDSAVYLCASSLGEGVPDYGYTFGSGTRLTVV.

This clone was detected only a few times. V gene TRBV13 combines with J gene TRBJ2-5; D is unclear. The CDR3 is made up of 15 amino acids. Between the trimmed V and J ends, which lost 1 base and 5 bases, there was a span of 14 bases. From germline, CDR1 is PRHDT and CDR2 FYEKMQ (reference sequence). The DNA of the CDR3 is TGTGCCAGCAGCTTAGAGATCAAACCTGAGGAGACCCAGTACTTC. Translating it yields CASSLEIKPEETQYF. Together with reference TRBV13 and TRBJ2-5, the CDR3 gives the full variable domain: AAGVIQSPRHLIKEKRETATLKCYPIPRHDTVYWYQQGPGQDPQFLISFYEKMQSDKGSIPDRFSAQQFSDYHSELNMSSLELGDSALYFCASSLEIKPEETQYFGPGTRLLVL.

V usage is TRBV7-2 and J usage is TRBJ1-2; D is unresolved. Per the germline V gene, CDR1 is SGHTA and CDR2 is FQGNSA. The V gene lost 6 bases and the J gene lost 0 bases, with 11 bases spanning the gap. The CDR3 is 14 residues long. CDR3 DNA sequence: TGTGCCAGCAGACCTCCGGGTTCTAACTATGGCTACACCTTC. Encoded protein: CASRPPGSNYGYTF. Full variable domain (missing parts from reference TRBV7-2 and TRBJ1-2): GAGVSQSPSNKVTEKGKDVELRCDPISGHTALYWYRQSLGQGLEFLIYFQGNSAPDKSGLPSDRFSAERTGGSVSTLTIQRTQQEDSAVYLCASRPPGSNYGYTFGSGTRLTVV.

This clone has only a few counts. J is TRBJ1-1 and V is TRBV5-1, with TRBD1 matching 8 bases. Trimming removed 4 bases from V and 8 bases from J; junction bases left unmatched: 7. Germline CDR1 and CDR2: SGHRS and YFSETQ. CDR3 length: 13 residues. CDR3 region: CASSPVGTGEAFF. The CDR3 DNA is TGCGCCAGCAGCCCGGTGGGGACAGGAGAAGCTTTCTTT.

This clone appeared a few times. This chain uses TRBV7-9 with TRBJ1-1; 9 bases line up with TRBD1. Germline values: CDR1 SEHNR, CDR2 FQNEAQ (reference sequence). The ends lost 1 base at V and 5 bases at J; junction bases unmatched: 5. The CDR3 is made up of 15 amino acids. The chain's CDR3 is CASSLDTGGGTEAFF. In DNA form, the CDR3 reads TGTGCCAGCAGCTTAGACACAGGGGGCGGGACTGAAGCTTTCTTT.

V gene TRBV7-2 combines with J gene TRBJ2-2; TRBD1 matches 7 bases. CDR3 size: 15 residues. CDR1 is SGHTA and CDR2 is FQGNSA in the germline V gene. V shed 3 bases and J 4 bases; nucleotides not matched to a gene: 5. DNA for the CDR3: TGTGCCAGCAGCTTTTCGGGACAGACCACCGGGGAGCTGTTTTTT. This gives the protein CASSFSGQTTGELFF.

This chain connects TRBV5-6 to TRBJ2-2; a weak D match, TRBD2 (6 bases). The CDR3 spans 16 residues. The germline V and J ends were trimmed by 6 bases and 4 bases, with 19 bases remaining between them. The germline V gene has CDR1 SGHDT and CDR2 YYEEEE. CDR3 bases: TGTGCCAGCACCTACCGTGGAGGGACGGTCACCGGGGAGCTGTTTTTT. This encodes CASTYRGGTVTGELFF.

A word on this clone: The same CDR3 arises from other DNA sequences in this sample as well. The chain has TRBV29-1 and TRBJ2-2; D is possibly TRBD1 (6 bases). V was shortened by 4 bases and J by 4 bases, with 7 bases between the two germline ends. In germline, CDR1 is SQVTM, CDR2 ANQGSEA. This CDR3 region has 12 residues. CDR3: CSVARGTGELFF. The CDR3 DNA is TGCAGCGTTGCCAGGGGCACCGGGGAGCTGTTTTTT.

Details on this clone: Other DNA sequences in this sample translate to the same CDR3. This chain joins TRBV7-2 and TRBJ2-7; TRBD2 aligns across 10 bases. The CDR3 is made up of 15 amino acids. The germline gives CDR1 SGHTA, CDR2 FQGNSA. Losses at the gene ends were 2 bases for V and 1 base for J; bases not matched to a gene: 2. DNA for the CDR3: TGTGCCAGCAGCTTACGAGCGGGAGGGTCCTACGAGCAGTACTTC. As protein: CASSLRAGGSYEQYF.

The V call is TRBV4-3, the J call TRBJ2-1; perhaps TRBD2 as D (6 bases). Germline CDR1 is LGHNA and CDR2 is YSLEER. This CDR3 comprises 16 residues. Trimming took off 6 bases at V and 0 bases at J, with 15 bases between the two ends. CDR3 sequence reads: CASRSTGLLSYNEQFF. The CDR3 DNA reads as TGCGCCAGCAGAAGCACGGGACTCCTCTCCTACAATGAGCAGTTCTTC.

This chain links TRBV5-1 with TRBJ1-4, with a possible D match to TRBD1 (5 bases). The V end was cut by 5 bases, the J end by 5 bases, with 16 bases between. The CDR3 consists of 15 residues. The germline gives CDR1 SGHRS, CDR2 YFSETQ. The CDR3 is CASSRGGPENEKLFF. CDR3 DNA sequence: TGCGCCAGCAGTCGCGGGGGACCGGAAAATGAAAAACTGTTTTTT.

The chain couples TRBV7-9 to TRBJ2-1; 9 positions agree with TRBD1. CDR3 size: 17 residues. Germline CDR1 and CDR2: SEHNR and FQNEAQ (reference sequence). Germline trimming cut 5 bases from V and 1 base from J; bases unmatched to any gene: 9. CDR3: CASSPLIGTGSYNEQFF. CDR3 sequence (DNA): TGTGCCAGCAGCCCTCTTATTGGGACAGGGTCCTACAATGAGCAGTTCTTC.

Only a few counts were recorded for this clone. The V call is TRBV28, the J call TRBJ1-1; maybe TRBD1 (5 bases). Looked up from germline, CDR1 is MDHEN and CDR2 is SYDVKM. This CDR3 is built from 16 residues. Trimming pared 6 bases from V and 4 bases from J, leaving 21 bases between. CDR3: CASRPKLRGRGTEAFF. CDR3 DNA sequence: TGTGCCAGCAGGCCTAAACTTAGGGGTCGAGGCACTGAAGCTTTCTTT. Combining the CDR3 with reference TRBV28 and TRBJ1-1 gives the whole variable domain DVKVTQSSRYLVKRTGEKVFLECVQDMDHENMFWYRQDPGLGLRLIYFSYDVKMKEKGDIPEGYSVSREKKERFSLILESASTNQTSMYLCASRPKLRGRGTEAFFGQGTRLTVV.

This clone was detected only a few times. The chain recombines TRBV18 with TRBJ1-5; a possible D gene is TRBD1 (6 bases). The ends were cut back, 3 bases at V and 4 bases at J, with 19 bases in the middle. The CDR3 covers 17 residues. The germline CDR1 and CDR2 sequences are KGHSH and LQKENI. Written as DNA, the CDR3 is TGTGCCAGCTCACCCGGCCGGGACAAAAAAGGGAATCAGCCCCAGCATTTT. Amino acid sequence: CASSPGRDKKGNQPQHF.

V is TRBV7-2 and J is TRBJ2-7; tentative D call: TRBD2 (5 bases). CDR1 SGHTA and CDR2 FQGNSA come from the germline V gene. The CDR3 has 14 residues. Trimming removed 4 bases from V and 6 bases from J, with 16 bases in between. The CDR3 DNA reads TGTGCCAGCAGCTCCGACCGGACTTTTGTCGAGCAGTACTTC. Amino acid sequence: CASSSDRTFVEQYF.

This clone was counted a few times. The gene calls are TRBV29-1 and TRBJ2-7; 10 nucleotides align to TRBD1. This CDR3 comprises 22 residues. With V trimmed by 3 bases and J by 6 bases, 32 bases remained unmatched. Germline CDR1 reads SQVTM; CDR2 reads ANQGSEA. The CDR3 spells CSVDPGTGEFQTPRTELSEQYV. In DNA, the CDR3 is TGCAGCGTTGACCCGGGGACAGGGGAGTTTCAAACCCCTCGGACGGAGCTGAGCGAGCAGTACGTC.

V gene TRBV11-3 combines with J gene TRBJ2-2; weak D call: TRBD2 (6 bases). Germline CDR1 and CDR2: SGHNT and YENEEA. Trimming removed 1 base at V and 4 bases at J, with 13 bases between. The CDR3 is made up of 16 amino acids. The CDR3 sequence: CASSLGQAGGTGELFF. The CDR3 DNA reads TGTGCCAGCAGCTTAGGGCAAGCGGGCGGCACCGGGGAGCTGTTTTTT.

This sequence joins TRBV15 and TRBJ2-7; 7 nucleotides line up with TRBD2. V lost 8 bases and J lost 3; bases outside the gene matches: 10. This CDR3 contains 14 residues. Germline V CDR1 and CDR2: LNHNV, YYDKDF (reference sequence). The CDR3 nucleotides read TGTGCCACCCGAGGGAGGGGCCGCGGCTACGAGCAGTACTTC. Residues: CATRGRGRGYEQYF.

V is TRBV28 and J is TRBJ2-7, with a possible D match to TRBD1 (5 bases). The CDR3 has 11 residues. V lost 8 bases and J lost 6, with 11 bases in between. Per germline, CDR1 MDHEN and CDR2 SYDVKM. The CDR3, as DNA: TGTGCCAGCGGACATTTCTCCGAGCAGTACGTC. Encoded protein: CASGHFSEQYV.

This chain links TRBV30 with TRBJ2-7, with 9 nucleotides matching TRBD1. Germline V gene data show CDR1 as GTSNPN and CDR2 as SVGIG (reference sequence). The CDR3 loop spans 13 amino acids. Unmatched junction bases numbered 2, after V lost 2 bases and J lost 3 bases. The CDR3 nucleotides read TGTGCCTGGAGTCGGGGACAGGGCTACGAGCAGTACTTC. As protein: CAWSRGQGYEQYF.

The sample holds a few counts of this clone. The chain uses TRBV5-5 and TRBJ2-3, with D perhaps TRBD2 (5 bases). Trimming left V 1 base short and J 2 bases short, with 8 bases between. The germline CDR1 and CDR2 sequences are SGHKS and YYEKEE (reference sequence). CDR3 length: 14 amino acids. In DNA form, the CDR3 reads TGTGCCAGCAGCTTGTGGAGGTCCACAGATACGCAGTATTTT. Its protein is CASSLWRSTDTQYF.

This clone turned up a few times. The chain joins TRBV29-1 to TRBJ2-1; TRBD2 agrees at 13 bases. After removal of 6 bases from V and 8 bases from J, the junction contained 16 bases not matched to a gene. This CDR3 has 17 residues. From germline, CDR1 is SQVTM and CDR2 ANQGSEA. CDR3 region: CSVVPRAGLAGVDEQFF. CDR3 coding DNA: TGCAGCGTCGTACCAAGAGCCGGACTAGCGGGAGTTGATGAGCAGTTCTTC.

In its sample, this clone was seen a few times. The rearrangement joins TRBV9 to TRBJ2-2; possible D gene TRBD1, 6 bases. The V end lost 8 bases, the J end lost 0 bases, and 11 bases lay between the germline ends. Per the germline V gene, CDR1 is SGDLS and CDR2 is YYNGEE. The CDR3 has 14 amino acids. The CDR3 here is CASTGTTNTGELFF. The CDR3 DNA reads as TGTGCCAGTACCGGGACAACGAACACCGGGGAGCTGTTTTTT. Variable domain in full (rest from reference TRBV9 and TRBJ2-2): DSGVTQTPKHLITATGQRVTLRCSPRSGDLSVYWYQQSLDQGLQFLIQYYNGEERAKGNILERFSAQQFPDLHSELNLSSLELGDSALYFCASTGTTNTGELFFGEGSRLTVL.

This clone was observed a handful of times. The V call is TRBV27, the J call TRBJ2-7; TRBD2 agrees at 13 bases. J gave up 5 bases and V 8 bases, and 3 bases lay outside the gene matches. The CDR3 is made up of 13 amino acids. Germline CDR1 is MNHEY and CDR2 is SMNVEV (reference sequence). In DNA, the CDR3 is TGTGCCAGCCGGACTAGCGGGAGACACGAGCAGTACGTC. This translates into CASRTSGRHEQYV.

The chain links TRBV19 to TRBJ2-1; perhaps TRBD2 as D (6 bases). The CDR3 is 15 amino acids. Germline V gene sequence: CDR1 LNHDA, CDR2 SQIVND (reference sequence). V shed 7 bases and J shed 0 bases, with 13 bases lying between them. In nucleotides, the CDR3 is TGTGCCAGTATGCGTAGCGGTAGCTCCTACAATGAGCAGTTCTTC. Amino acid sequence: CASMRSGSSYNEQFF.

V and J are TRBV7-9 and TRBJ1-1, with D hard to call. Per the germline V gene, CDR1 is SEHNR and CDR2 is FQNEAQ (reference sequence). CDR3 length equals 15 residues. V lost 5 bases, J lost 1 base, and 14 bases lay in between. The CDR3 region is CASSSSRGGNTEAFF. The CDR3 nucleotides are TGTGCCAGCAGCAGTAGCCGCGGCGGGAACACTGAAGCTTTCTTT. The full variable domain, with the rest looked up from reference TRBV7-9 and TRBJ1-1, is DTGVSQNPRHKITKRGQNVTFRCDPISEHNRLYWYRQTLGQGPEFLTYFQNEAQLEKSRLLSDRFSAERPKGSFSTLEIQRTEQGDSAMYLCASSSSRGGNTEAFFGQGTRLTVV.

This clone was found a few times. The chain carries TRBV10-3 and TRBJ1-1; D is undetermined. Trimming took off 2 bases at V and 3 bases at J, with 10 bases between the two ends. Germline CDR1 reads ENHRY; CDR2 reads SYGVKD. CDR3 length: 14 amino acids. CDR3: CAISETGLDTEAFF. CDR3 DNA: TGTGCCATCAGTGAGACGGGTTTGGACACTGAAGCTTTCTTT.

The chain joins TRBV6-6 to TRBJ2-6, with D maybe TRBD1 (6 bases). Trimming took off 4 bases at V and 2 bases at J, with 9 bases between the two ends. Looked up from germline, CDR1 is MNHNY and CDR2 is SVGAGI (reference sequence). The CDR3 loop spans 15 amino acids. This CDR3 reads CASSSPGAGANVLTF. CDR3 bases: TGTGCCAGCAGTTCCCCAGGGGCTGGGGCCAACGTCCTGACTTTC.

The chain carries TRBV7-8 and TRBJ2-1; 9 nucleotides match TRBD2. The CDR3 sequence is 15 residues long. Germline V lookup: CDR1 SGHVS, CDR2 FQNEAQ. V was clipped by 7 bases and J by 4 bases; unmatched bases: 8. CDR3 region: CASMRGRALYNEQFF. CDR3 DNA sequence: TGTGCCAGCATGCGCGGGAGGGCATTATACAATGAGCAGTTCTTC. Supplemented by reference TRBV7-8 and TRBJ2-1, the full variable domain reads GAGVSQSPRYKVAKRGQDVALRCDPISGHVSLFWYQQALGQGPEFLTYFQNEAQLDKSGLPSDRFFAERPEGSVSTLKIQRTQQEDSAVYLCASMRGRALYNEQFFGPGTRLTVL.

The CDR3: CASSLTGGNGYTF. The CDR3 DNA is TGTGCCAGCAGCTTGACAGGGGGCAACGGCTACACCTTC. The chain has TRBV5-4 and TRBJ1-2; 9 nucleotides line up with TRBD1. Germline lookup yields CDR1 SGHNT and CDR2 YYREEE (reference sequence). Trimming took 1 base from V and 8 from J; bases not matched to a gene: 3. CDR3 length equals 13 residues.